The 2 T cell receptor beta chains below all came from one sample that was sequenced in a study of blood T cell repertoires in COVID-19. The method was immunoSEQ multiplex PCR; TCRdb's version includes in-frame clones alone and lacks a portion of them. The sample gives 90,000 to 130,000 clones, over 80% of which show up once; approximately 0.75% is in the top ten. The sample was peripheral blood. The source is a woman aged 65 to 85 with acute or convalescent COVID-19.

V gene TRBV6-6 combines with J gene TRBJ1-6; 8 bases map to TRBD1. From germline, CDR1 is MNHNY and CDR2 SVGAGI (reference sequence). This CDR3 has 15 residues. Germline trimming cut 7 bases from V and 3 bases from J; bases unmatched to any gene: 5. For the CDR3, the DNA is TGTGCCAGCACCGAGACAGGGGTCTATAATTCACCCCTCCACTTT. Protein sequence: CASTETGVYNSPLHF.

V usage is TRBV3-1 (or the pseudogene TRBV3-2) and J usage is TRBJ2-7; the match to TRBD2 covers 8 bases. Germline assignment: CDR1 LGHDT and CDR2 YNNKEL (reference sequence). This CDR3 comprises 16 residues. The J segment lost 0 bases and the V segment lost 4 bases, leaving 8 bases of the junction unmatched. This chain's CDR3 is CASSLNALAGSYEQYF. CDR3 DNA: TGTGCCAGCAGCCTAAACGCCCTAGCGGGCTCCTACGAGCAGTACTTC.